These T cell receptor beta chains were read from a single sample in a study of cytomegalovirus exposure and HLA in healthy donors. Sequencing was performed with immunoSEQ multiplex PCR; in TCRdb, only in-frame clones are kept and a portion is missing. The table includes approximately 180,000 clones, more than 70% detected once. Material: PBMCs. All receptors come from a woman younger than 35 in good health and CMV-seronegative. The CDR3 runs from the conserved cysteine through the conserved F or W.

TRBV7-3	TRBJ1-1	CASSPTGVGSGTEAFF
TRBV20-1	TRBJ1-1	CSAVGYTEAFF
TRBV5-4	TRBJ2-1	CASSLESGGWNEQFF
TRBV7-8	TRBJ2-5	CASSLASGGIETQYF
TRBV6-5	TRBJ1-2	CASSYSGLQGGYTF
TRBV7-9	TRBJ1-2	CASSPDEIDRVESYGYTF
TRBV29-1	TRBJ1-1	CSVEGLQGAGRAFF
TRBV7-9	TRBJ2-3	CASSRKSTGAGTDTQYF
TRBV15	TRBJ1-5	CATSRVFTGGQPQHF
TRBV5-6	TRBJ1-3	CASKRGSGNTIYF
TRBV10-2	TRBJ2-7	CASRMGQGSYEQYF
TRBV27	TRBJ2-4	CASCPRGGNIQYF
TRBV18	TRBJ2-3	CASSPNRQYTDTQYF
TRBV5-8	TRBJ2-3	CASSRSRGGDTDTQYF
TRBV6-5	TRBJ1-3	CASRGDLLRNTIYF
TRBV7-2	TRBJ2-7	CASSRGGVGYEQYF
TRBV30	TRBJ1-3	CAWSASSTSGNTIYF
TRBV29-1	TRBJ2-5	CSSRGGSEETQYF
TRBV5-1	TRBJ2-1	CASSLGGLDNEQFF
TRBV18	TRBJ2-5	CASSLNPGQQETQYF
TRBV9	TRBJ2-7	CASSTLAGVGEQYF
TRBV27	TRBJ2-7	CASSPLGTPRYEQYF
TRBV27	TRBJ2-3	CASSLSLRQGIFSTQYF
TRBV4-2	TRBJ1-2	CASSQDEQAWGYTF
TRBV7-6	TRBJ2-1	CASSDRDRGDNEQFF
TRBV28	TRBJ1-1	CASSLPGGLEAFF
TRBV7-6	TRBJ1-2	CASSPRGLGYGYTF